This T cell receptor (beta chain) was captured in a study of OX40 agonist ivuxolimab in advanced cancers. About the study: Partial responses, seen in three patients, involved one hepatocellular carcinoma and two cutaneous melanomas. Study conclusions and caveats: Normalized T-cell clonal expansion was also low in a subset of nonresponders. Fewer expanded clones were found on average in CD4+ than in CD8+ T cells.

This CDR3 is built from 12 residues. V was cut by 4 bases and J by 10 bases, with 13 bases left in between. Germline V gene data show CDR1 as ENHRY and CDR2 as SYGVKD. TCRdb keeps only in-frame clones here, not all; method: immunoSEQ multiplex PCR. The sample has 65,000 to 85,000 clones, approximately 89% seen once. This clone was counted once. As yet, its antigen is unknown. The starting material was CD4+ or CD8+ T cells sorted from blood, obtained in a trial of the OX40 agonist ivuxolimab. V usage is TRBV10-3 and J usage is TRBJ1-1; D may be TRBD1 (6 bases). The receptor was isolated from an adult with an advanced solid tumor such as melanoma, head and neck, liver or kidney cancer. The DNA for the CDR3 is TGTGCCATCAGTGTACAGGGCTGGGGAGCTTTCTTT. Translating it yields CAISVQGWGAFF.